The sequence of this T cell receptor (beta chain) was determined in a study of metastatic and nonmetastatic thyroid tumors. For the study at large: Malignant and benign thyroid patients had repertoires compared in peripheral blood and tumor or nodule tissue.

Thyroid surgery took place with no prior treatment in any patient. TCRdb used MiXCR to call clones anew from the PCR reads. This table has 35,000 to 50,000 clones, 19% appearing once. The CDR3 length is 15 residues. CDR1 is MDHEN and CDR2 is SYDVKM in the germline V gene. The germline V and J ends were trimmed by 4 bases and 5 bases, with 17 bases remaining between them. The V gene is TRBV28, the J gene TRBJ1-1, with D possibly being TRBD1 (5 bases). The specimen sequenced was blood. The receptor was derived from a female donor with papillary thyroid cancer or a benign thyroid nodule (not recorded which). Some clones in this sample may be carry-over from other donors' samples. The CDR3 protein is CASSYGAGRCTEAFF. For the CDR3, the DNA is TGTGCCAGCAGTTATGGGGCGGGTCGATGTACTGAAGCTTTCTTT.